This TCR beta chain was recovered during a study of blood T cell repertoires in COVID-19 (TCRdb year 2020). Concerning the study at large: Samples covering the acute and convalescent phases of COVID-19 were provided by collaborators in the United States, Italy and Spain. The material from the prospective study consisted of cDNA or gDNA derived from T cells, B-cell-depleted T cells, or PBMCs. The sample metadata nearly always contained a de-identified subject ID, COVID-19 status, age in years and sex. The repertoires were released in a freely available public database intended as a resource for research on the immune response to SARS-CoV-2. The samples were drawn from two sources: the first 160 participants of the ongoing ImmuneRACE study, and about 1,300 subjects contributed by 6 global collaborators. Where HLA class I and class II types were available, the types were taken from metadata supplied by the sample provider, not from assay-based typing. The dataset comprised deeply sampled blood TCRbeta repertoires from subjects exposed to, actively infected with, or recovered from COVID-19.

In the case of this clone: The antigen it binds to is not known. No quality values exist for individual bases; no much larger clone is one base distant.

Enrolling through a virtual design, the prospective study's participants ranged in age from roughly 18 to 95 years and lived across about two dozen United States geographic areas. In the prospective study, participants were assigned to cohorts based on the clinical history participants reported in a screening survey and a study questionnaire. Exposed participants had been in contact, within 2 weeks of entering the study, with a person who had a PCR-confirmed or clinician-diagnosed case of COVID-19. Each participant in the prospective study had whole blood, serum and a nasopharyngeal or oropharyngeal swab collected by mobile phlebotomists. Participants in the prospective study had the option to provide additional blood draws and questionnaires over a roughly 2-month period. Prospective study blood samples were shipped either frozen or at room temperature before DNA extraction. Trimming takes 5 bases from V and 3 bases from J, and the germline ends sit 12 bases apart. Including the terminal cysteine and phenylalanine, the CDR3 comprises 14 residues. Just CDR3 DNA is preserved here, 42 bases in frame from base 1. Looking up the germline V gene (reference sequence) yields CDR1 SGHKS and CDR2 YYEKEE.

The immunoSEQ Assay, a bias-controlled multiplex PCR, was used to amplify TCRbeta CDR3 regions from genomic DNA. Regarding the original processing steps: The number of nucleated cells in each sample was estimated from the amplification of reference gene primers within the assay. To quantify the absolute abundance of each unique TCRbeta CDR3 rearrangement, sequence reads were collapsed and filtered. For each sample, productive Simpson clonality was calculated as the square root of Simpson's diversity index over productive rearrangements. TCRdb stores this immuneACCESS table with in-frame sequences only. Part of the clones is absent; in the studies checked, under half of the shortfall reflects unresolved V genes, and no reason is known for the rest. The V and J calls and clone size are taken from that table; D and trimming were inferred from the DNA. In all, the sample holds around 400,000 clones, and approximately 90% of those were seen once. The ten largest account for 0.8% to 0.9% of the sample.

What the authors observed across the whole study: How much clinical and demographic metadata was included differed by source and by participant, and the metadata was provided uncurated.

This TCR was sampled from a woman between 40 and 55 years old who had been exposed to COVID-19. This chain joins TRBV5-5 to TRBJ1-5, with an unclear D gene assignment. The sample consisted of PBMCs or T cells enriched from blood (not recorded which). The DNA is TGTGCCAGCAGTCATACAGTCACCAATCAGCCCCAGCATTTT. Translated, this gives CASSHTVTNQPQHF.